The clone carrying this T cell receptor (beta chain) showed up many times. This sample was included in a study of human T cells and chemical hapten exposure. The CDR3 has 13 residues. Losses at the gene ends were 5 bases for V and 4 bases for J; bases not matched to a gene: 5. CDR1 SQVTM and CDR2 ANQGSEA come from the germline V gene. Time point of the sample: patch test 1, 2 weeks after DPC sensitization. Treatment given: therapeutic diphenylcyclopropenone sensitization with weekly scalp DPC. TCRdb reprocessed the RACE reads with MiXCR, giving one entry per CDR3 protein. This sample yields approximately 77,000 distinct CDR3 sequences, of which about 8% are seen a single time; 1.5% to 1.7% belongs to the top ten.

Here the sequenced sample was whole blood, taken in connection with sensitization to the hapten diphenylcyclopropenone (DPC). The chain links TRBV29-1 to TRBJ2-1; 7 nucleotides match TRBD1. The clonotype originates from a woman aged 25 to 39 with alopecia areata. Some clones in this sample may be carry-over from other donors' samples. The CDR3 spells CSVRDSPYNEQFF. CDR3 DNA sequence: TGCAGCGTTCGGGACAGCCCTTACAATGAGCAGTTCTTC.